These T cell receptor beta chains were read from a single sample in a study of tumor and adjacent non-tumor tissue in lung cancer. TCRdb processed the multiplex PCR reads anew with MiXCR; each CDR3 protein has one entry. The sample consists of about 98,000 distinct CDR3 sequences, 80% of them appearing once. The sample was distant non-tumor lung tissue. The receptors were sampled from a man in his 60s with small cell lung cancer. Both conserved end residues are part of each CDR3. D genes are given only for firm matches. Rows may omit the clone size; those that give it use once, few, many or a size class.

clone size,D gene,J gene,V gene,CDR3 protein,CDR3 DNA
-,-,TRBJ2-3,TRBV28,CASSFPSTWDTQYF,TGTGCCAGTAGTTTCCCCTCGACTTGGGATACGCAGTATTTT
-,TRBD2,TRBJ2-3,TRBV4-2,CASSQMISGRATDTHYF,TGTGCCAGCAGCCAGATGATTAGCGGGAGGGCTACAGATACGCACTATTTT
few,-,TRBJ2-1,TRBV30,CAWKAGWALSSYNEQFF,TGTGCCTGGAAGGCTGGTTGGGCTCTTAGCTCCTACAATGAGCAGTTCTTC
-,-,TRBJ2-7,TRBV20-1,CSARDWDMLITDEQYF,TGCAGTGCTAGAGATTGGGACATGCTTATCACCGACGAGCAGTACTTC
-,TRBD2,TRBJ2-7,TRBV6-1,CASSEGGQAGDQYF,TGTGCCAGCAGTGAAGGGGGACAAGCGGGGGACCAGTACTTC
-,-,TRBJ2-1,TRBV20-1,CTANQNSGEQFF,TGCACTGCTAATCAAAATTCGGGGGAGCAGTTCTTC
-,-,TRBJ2-1,TRBV11-1,CASSSQDKTYKEQFF,TGTGCCAGCAGCTCCCAAGACAAGACGTACAAGGAGCAGTTCTTC
medium-sized,-,TRBJ1-2,TRBV11-2,CASSLDRVGAGRGYTF,TGTGCCAGCAGCTTAGATAGGGTAGGGGCCGGTCGAGGCTACACCTTC
-,TRBD2,TRBJ2-5,TRBV6-2/TRBV6-3,CASSYSRLARGFIETQYF,TGTGCCAGCAGCTACTCCCGACTAGCGAGAGGGTTCATTGAGACCCAGTACTTC
few,TRBD2,TRBJ2-3,TRBV20-1,CSASRGVPSTDTQYF,TGCAGTGCTAGTCGGGGGGTCCCGTCTACAGATACGCAGTATTTT
-,TRBD2,TRBJ2-1,TRBV29-1,CSVTSTSGSDNEQFF,TGCAGCGTCACCTCGACTAGCGGGAGCGACAATGAGCAGTTCTTC
-,-,TRBJ2-3,TRBV28,CASSRDRGGPDTQYF,TGTGCCAGCAGCCGCGACAGGGGAGGGCCAGATACGCAGTATTTT
-,-,TRBJ1-2,TRBV6-1,CASSELVGRLPTTRREGYTF,TGTGCCAGCAGTGAACTCGTGGGGCGGCTACCGACGACCCGGAGAGAAGGCTACACCTTC
-,TRBD2,TRBJ2-7,TRBV6-6,CVSGSPDLAGDTYEQYF,TGTGTCAGCGGTTCACCCGATTTAGCGGGAGACACCTACGAGCAGTACTTC
-,-,TRBJ2-7,TRBV2,CASNGQNYEQYF,TGTGCCAGCAATGGACAGAACTACGAGCAGTACTTC
-,-,TRBJ2-1,TRBV10-1,CASSDREGAYNEEFF,TGCGCCAGCAGTGATCGAGAGGGAGCTTACAATGAGGAGTTCTTC
-,TRBD2,TRBJ2-7,TRBV5-4,CASSAYGTRGGEHYF,TGTGCCAGCAGCGCATACGGGACTAGAGGAGGGGAGCATTACTTC
few,-,TRBJ2-5,TRBV7-3,CASGQGVGEAQYF,TGTGCCAGCGGTCAGGGTGTGGGCGAGGCCCAGTACTTC
-,-,TRBJ1-1,TRBV6-4,CTSSEIPNTEAFF,TGTACCAGCAGTGAGATCCCGAACACTGAAGCTTTCTTT
many,-,TRBJ2-1,TRBV5-1,CASSSGLRLSGGNEQFF,TGCGCCAGCAGCTCCGGACTACGCCTATCGGGTGGTAATGAGCAGTTCTTC
many,TRBD1,TRBJ2-5,TRBV20-1,CSALWTGSSVLETQYF,TGCAGTGCACTCTGGACAGGGTCATCGGTCTTAGAGACCCAGTACTTC
many,-,TRBJ2-3,TRBV20-1,CSAIRGYTDTQYF,TGCAGTGCTATCCGAGGCTACACAGATACGCAGTATTTT
-,-,TRBJ2-1,TRBV11-2,CASSTSKRNYNEQTF,TGTGCCAGCAGCACCTCTAAGAGGAACTACAATGAACAGACCTTC
-,-,TRBJ2-7,TRBV10-2,CASSDSRATEQNF,TGCGCCAGCAGTGATAGTAGGGCCACCGAGCAGAACTTC
-,-,TRBJ2-1,TRBV11-1,CAFRDLDGEQFF,TGTGCCTTCAGGGACTTAGATGGTGAGCAGTTCTTC
-,-,TRBJ2-1,TRBV11-2,CASSRGLEGANGQFF,TGTGCCAGCAGTCGAGGACTAGAGGGGGCGAATGGGCAGTTCTTC
once,TRBD2,TRBJ2-3,TRBV29-1,CSVMASGTSTDTQYF,TGCAGCGTTATGGCTAGCGGGACCAGTACAGATACGCAGTATTTT
-,TRBD1,TRBJ2-7,TRBV28,CASTGDRSAYEQHF,TGTGCCAGTACTGGGGACAGGTCGGCCTACGAACAGCACTTC
-,-,TRBJ1-5,TRBV4-1,CARSQGMSQTQHF,TGCGCTAGAAGCCAGGGGATGTCCCAGACCCAGCATTTT
-,TRBD2,TRBJ2-3,TRBV29-1,CSIGLAGDITDMQYF,TGCAGCATTGGGTTAGCGGGAGATATCACAGATATGCAGTATTTT
-,-,TRBJ2-1,TRBV6-4,CASSDFGQSTYNEQFF,TGTGCCAGCAGTGACTTCGGGCAGAGCACCTACAATGAGCAGTTCTTC
-,-,TRBJ1-5,TRBV20-1,CCAETAGVNQPQHF,TGCTGTGCCGAAACGGCAGGGGTGAATCAGCCCCAGCATTTT
-,TRBD1,TRBJ1-2,TRBV5-4,CVSNLGQGVNYGYTF,TGTGTCAGCAACCTGGGACAGGGAGTTAACTATGGCTACACCTTC
once,-,TRBJ2-1,TRBV6-8,CTSRTGVHEQFF,TGTACCAGTCGGACGGGAGTTCACGAGCAGTTCTTC
-,TRBD2,TRBJ2-3,TRBV5-4,CVSSFGGSGDTQYF,TGTGTCAGCAGCTTCGGCGGGAGTGGAGATACGCAATATTTT
-,TRBD1,TRBJ1-6,TRBV5-1,CASSLQLQGAYGSPLHF,TGCGCCAGTAGCTTGCAACTTCAGGGGGCCTATGGTTCACCCCTCCACTTT
-,-,TRBJ2-2,TRBV5-1,CASSRGAEGQLFF,TGCGCCAGCAGTAGAGGGGCGGAAGGGCAGCTGTTTTTT
-,-,TRBJ2-5,TRBV29-1,CSGGRTGETQYF,TGCAGCGGGGGTAGAACCGGGGAGACCCAGTACTTC
-,-,TRBJ2-3,TRBV11-2,CTISKAGIRTDTQYF,TGTACCATCAGCAAGGCGGGGATTCGCACAGATACGCAGTACTTT
few,-,TRBJ2-4,TRBV12-3/TRBV12-4,CASSSNSANIQYF,TGTGCCAGCAGTTCCAACAGCGCCAACATTCAGTATTTC
few,-,TRBJ2-1,TRBV20-1,CSVRAPGPLVF,TGCAGTGTTAGAGCGCCGGGGCCCTTGGTCTTC
once,-,TRBJ2-7,TRBV4-1,CACSQALSQVEAYF,TGCGCCTGCAGCCAAGCTCTTTCGCAGGTCGAAGCGTACTTC
-,-,TRBJ2-5,TRBV12-3/TRBV12-4,CASSTYSWGQETQYF,TGTGCCAGCAGTACCTATAGCTGGGGACAAGAGACACAGTACTTC
-,TRBD1,TRBJ2-1,TRBV11-2,CASIIEGMGQGRNEQFF,TGTGCCAGCATAATAGAGGGAATGGGACAGGGGAGGAATGAGCAGTTCTTC
-,TRBD2,TRBJ2-3,TRBV12-3/TRBV12-4,CVSSWGTRGSDTQYF,TGTGTCAGCAGTTGGGGGACTAGAGGGTCAGATACGCAGTATTTT
-,-,TRBJ1-5,TRBV29-1,CSVGHGGINQPQHF,TGCAGCGTTGGACATGGGGGAATCAACCAGCCCCAGCATTTT
-,-,TRBJ2-7,TRBV29-1,CSVDTQSKGVQYF,TGCAGTGTTGATACCCAATCGAAGGGCGTGCAGTACTTC
-,-,TRBJ1-1,TRBV5-1,CARSLLDNTEAFF,TGCGCCAGGAGCTTGTTAGACAACACTGAAGCTTTCTTT
-,-,TRBJ1-4,TRBV11-2,CASSPNERLFF,TGTGCCAGCAGCCCCAATGAAAGACTGTTTTTT